The 24 T cell receptor beta chains presented below share a single source sample, sequenced in a study of shared clonotypes between healthy human individuals. Profiling relied on immunoSEQ multiplex PCR, and the TCRdb table lists in-frame clones only, not all of them. The sample shows some 2,500,000 clones, approximately 93% of them seen only once. The sequencing input was naive CD4+ T cells from PBMCs. Indicated subset: CD45RA+ positively selected. The origin of the receptors is a man between 18 and 35 years old in good health. Some clones in this sample may be carry-over from other donors' samples.

This chain links TRBV6-6 with TRBJ2-7; D tentatively reads TRBD1 or TRBD2 (5 bases each). The V gene lost 5 bases and the J gene lost 2 bases, with 13 bases spanning the gap. Per germline, CDR1 MNHNY and CDR2 SVGAGI (reference sequence). This CDR3 has 14 amino acids. CDR3 residues: CASSRGAPTYEQYF. In DNA, the CDR3 is TGTGCCAGCAGTAGAGGGGCACCTACCTACGAGCAGTACTTC.

The genes are TRBV7-2 and TRBJ2-4; possible D gene TRBD1, 7 bases. The CDR3 is made up of 14 amino acids. Germline CDR1 reads SGHTA; CDR2 reads FQGNSA. Trimming took off 3 bases at V and 6 bases at J, with 12 bases between the two ends. CDR3 residues: CASSFGQGGNIQYF. The CDR3 DNA is TGTGCCAGCAGCTTCGGGCAGGGGGGAAACATTCAGTACTTC.

The chain couples TRBV6-1 to TRBJ1-1, with TRBD1 matching over 10 bases. CDR3 size: 15 residues. Germline lookup yields CDR1 MNHNS and CDR2 SASEGT. V gave up 6 bases and J gave up 3 bases; unmatched junction bases: 7. Here the CDR3 DNA reads TGTGCCAGCAGCCCATGGGACAGGGGATACACTGAAGCTTTCTTT. Translating gives CASSPWDRGYTEAFF.

V usage is TRBV6-1 and J usage is TRBJ2-7, with D tentatively TRBD1 (6 bases). The CDR3 is made up of 15 amino acids. Germline V gene data show CDR1 as MNHNS and CDR2 as SASEGT. V lost 0 bases and J 6 bases, leaving 15 bases between the germline ends. The CDR3 reads CASSEAAFTGLEQYF. The CDR3 DNA reads TGTGCCAGCAGTGAAGCCGCCTTCACAGGGCTCGAGCAGTACTTC.

The chain uses TRBV6-5 and TRBJ2-6, with D uncertain. The V end lost 5 bases, the J end lost 4 bases, and 9 bases lay between the germline ends. The CDR3 has 14 residues. Germline V gives CDR1 MNHEY, CDR2 SVGAGI. The CDR3 nucleotides are TGTGCCAGCAGTCAAGGAGTGGGGGCCAACGTCCTGACTTTC. This codes for CASSQGVGANVLTF.

This clone showed up just a few times. The chain recombines TRBV9 with TRBJ1-3; D is perhaps TRBD1 (6 bases). Trimming left V 2 bases short and J 2 bases short, with 11 bases between. The CDR3 runs 15 residues. Germline V lookup: CDR1 SGDLS, CDR2 YYNGEE. This CDR3 is CASSVGAVAGNTIYF. In DNA, the CDR3 is TGTGCCAGCAGCGTGGGGGCGGTTGCTGGAAACACCATATATTTT.

About this clone itself: The junction departs from germline at one end; a sequencing error may be responsible. This chain connects TRBV4-2 to TRBJ2-7; possibly TRBD1 or TRBD2 for D (5 bases each). The CDR3 contains 12 residues. Germline assignment: CDR1 LGHNA and CDR2 YNFKEQ. CDR3 in amino acids: CASSQDGTGTHF. DNA of the CDR3: TGTGCCAGCAGCCAAGATGGGACCGGGACCCACTTC.

V usage is TRBV28 and J usage is TRBJ1-2, with D maybe TRBD1 (6 bases). Looked up from germline, CDR1 is MDHEN and CDR2 is SYDVKM. CDR3 length equals 17 residues. V lost 3 bases and J lost 8, with 25 bases in between. CDR3 in amino acids: CASSFRIPRRGFRGYTF. CDR3 sequence (DNA): TGTGCCAGCAGTTTCCGGATCCCGCGCAGGGGCTTTCGGGGCTACACCTTC.

CDR3 sequence (DNA): TGTGCCAGCAGCCAAGCAAGAACAGGGGTTGAAAAACTGTTTTTT. This gives the protein CASSQARTGVEKLFF. The chain is built from TRBV14 and TRBJ1-4, with 7 bases identical to TRBD1. Germline-derived CDR1 and CDR2 are SGHDN and FVKESK. This CDR3 has 15 amino acids. V was clipped by 1 base and J by 7 bases; unmatched bases: 6.

This sequence joins TRBV29-1 and TRBJ1-3; 7 positions match TRBD1. Germline V CDR1 and CDR2: SQVTM, ANQGSEA. The length of the CDR3 is 14 residues. The V and J ends lost 4 bases and 0 bases, in that order; junction bases with no gene match: 3. This chain's CDR3 is CSVGDRVSGNTIYF. DNA for the CDR3: TGCAGCGTTGGAGACAGGGTCTCTGGAAACACCATATATTTT.

This chain links TRBV6-5 with TRBJ1-6; weak D call: TRBD1 (5 bases). Germline lookup yields CDR1 MNHEY and CDR2 SVGAGI. V dropped 2 bases and J dropped 6 bases, with 8 bases sitting between them. This CDR3 spans 14 amino acids. The CDR3: CASSYQGPNSPLHF. The DNA of the CDR3 is TGTGCCAGCAGTTACCAGGGACCTAATTCACCCCTCCACTTT.

The chain combines TRBV5-8 with TRBJ2-6; 8 bases agree with TRBD1. V shed 3 bases and J 0 bases; nucleotides not matched to a gene: 5. Germline V gene sequence: CDR1 SGHTS, CDR2 YDEGEE. The CDR3 covers 17 residues. The CDR3 nucleotides are TGTGCCAGCAGCTCCGGGACAGGCAGCTCTGGGGCCAACGTCCTGACTTTC. Amino acid sequence: CASSSGTGSSGANVLTF.

The chain couples TRBV18 to TRBJ1-2; TRBD1 matches 8 bases. CDR3 length equals 19 residues. Germline loops: CDR1 KGHSH, CDR2 LQKENI. V gave up 3 bases and J gave up 0 bases; unmatched junction bases: 15. The chain's CDR3 is CASSPGDRPSPSSNYGYTF. CDR3 nucleotides: TGTGCCAGCTCACCCGGGGACAGGCCCTCCCCTTCCTCTAACTATGGCTACACCTTC.

J is TRBJ2-3 and V is TRBV10-3; a weak D match, TRBD2 (6 bases). Germline V gene sequence: CDR1 ENHRY, CDR2 SYGVKD. Trimming stripped 6 bases from V and 2 bases from J, with 12 bases between. The CDR3 spans 14 residues. The CDR3 protein is CAISGLTTTDTQYF. As DNA, the CDR3 is TGTGCCATCAGCGGACTAACTACCACAGATACGCAGTATTTT.

A few counts support this clone. The V call is TRBV15, the J call TRBJ1-5; D might be TRBD1 (6 bases). V was cut by 4 bases and J by 2 bases, with 12 bases left in between. The CDR3 is made up of 15 amino acids. Germline values: CDR1 LNHNV, CDR2 YYDKDF (reference sequence). The CDR3 DNA is TGTGCCACCAGCACGAGGGCAGGGGGCAATCAGCCCCAGCATTTT. Amino acid sequence: CATSTRAGGNQPQHF.

In DNA form, the CDR3 reads TGTGCCAGCAGCGACTCGACAGTCACAGATACGCAGTATTTT. Protein sequence: CASSDSTVTDTQYF. V gene TRBV28 combines with J gene TRBJ2-3; D possibly corresponds to TRBD1 (5 bases). Germline V CDR1 and CDR2: MDHEN, SYDVKM. The V end lost 6 bases, the J end lost 2 bases, and 12 bases lay between the germline ends. This CDR3 has 14 amino acids.

The chain uses TRBV9 and TRBJ2-1; 7 positions match TRBD2. CDR3 length equals 16 residues. Germline CDR1 is SGDLS and CDR2 is YYNGEE. The ends lost 4 bases at V and 9 bases at J; junction bases unmatched: 16. The CDR3 DNA follows: TGTGCCAGCAGCCTTTTTGCGGGAGCGGTCCGAGGTGAGCAGTTCTTC. Its protein is CASSLFAGAVRGEQFF.

The count of this clone is one. The identical CDR3 is also encoded by other nucleotide sequences in the sample. The V gene is TRBV5-6, the J gene TRBJ1-3; 7 nucleotides align to TRBD1. Germline CDR1 SGHDT, CDR2 YYEEEE. V lost 1 base and J lost 2; bases outside the gene matches: 0. The CDR3 spans 14 residues. Written as DNA, the CDR3 is TGTGCCAGCAGCTTGACAGGGGCTGGAAACACCATATATTTT. It is translated as CASSLTGAGNTIYF.

The chain links TRBV2 to TRBJ2-5, with D unclear. Germline loops: CDR1 SNHLY, CDR2 FYNNEI. This CDR3 comprises 14 residues. V lost 6 bases, J lost 5 bases, and 16 bases lay in between. CDR3 bases: TGTGCCAGCAGGGAGACCTCCTCGGGCGAGACCCAGTACTTC. This encodes CASRETSSGETQYF.

V gene TRBV18 combines with J gene TRBJ1-5; D is uncertain. The germline V gene encodes CDR1 KGHSH and CDR2 LQKENI. The CDR3 totals 14 residues. Trimming cost V 6 bases and J 0 bases, with 9 bases left between them. In DNA, the CDR3 is TGTGCCAGCTCGCCCTCGACTAGCAATCAGCCCCAGCATTTT. This sequence encodes CASSPSTSNQPQHF.

The V call is TRBV28, the J call TRBJ1-3; D is ambiguous. The V end lost 0 bases, the J end lost 0 bases, and 9 bases lay between the germline ends. From germline, CDR1 is MDHEN and CDR2 SYDVKM. The CDR3 spans 16 residues. The CDR3 region has the DNA TGTGCCAGCAGTTTATGGGTGGGGAACTCTGGAAACACCATATATTTT. Residues: CASSLWVGNSGNTIYF.

The chain couples TRBV2 to TRBJ2-1, with 8 positions matching TRBD2. The CDR3 is made up of 15 amino acids. CDR1 and CDR2 from the germline V gene are SNHLY and FYNNEI. Trimming cost V 9 bases and J 3 bases; bases outside gene matches: 10. The CDR3 DNA is TGTGCCAGTAAAACCCCGGGGGGGTTCTACAATGAGCAGTTCTTC. Encoded protein: CASKTPGGFYNEQFF.

The chain recombines TRBV27 with TRBJ1-5; 7 bases map to TRBD1. The CDR3 is made up of 15 amino acids. J lost 4 bases, V lost 5 bases, and 8 bases had no gene match. The germline gives CDR1 MNHEY, CDR2 SMNVEV (reference sequence). This chain's CDR3 is CASSPRTGPNQPQHF. The CDR3 DNA is TGTGCCAGCAGTCCCCGGACAGGCCCGAATCAGCCCCAGCATTTT.

The V call is TRBV9, the J call TRBJ2-2; D is unresolved. The germline CDR1 and CDR2 sequences are SGDLS and YYNGEE. The CDR3 length is 15 residues. V lost 1 base to trimming and J lost 5 bases, with 12 bases between them. CDR3 residues: CASSVLSDWTGELFF. The CDR3, as DNA: TGTGCCAGCAGCGTATTATCCGATTGGACCGGGGAGCTGTTTTTT. Looking up the rest from reference TRBV9 and TRBJ2-2 gives the full variable domain: DSGVTQTPKHLITATGQRVTLRCSPRSGDLSVYWYQQSLDQGLQFLIQYYNGEERAKGNILERFSAQQFPDLHSELNLSSLELGDSALYFCASSVLSDWTGELFFGEGSRLTVL.